One sample yielded the 13 T cell receptor beta chains listed below, sequenced in a study of T-cell reconstitution after alpha-beta-depleted transplantation in children. Library preparation (for TCRbeta) was performed with unique molecular identifiers. TCRdb reanalysed the PCR reads using MiXCR and keeps one entry per CDR3 protein. The profile shows fewer than 550,000 distinct CDR3 sequences, roughly 10% of them singletons. This specimen was PBMCs, mostly from graft donor cells, taken 180 days after TCRalphabeta/CD19-depleted stem cell transplant. The source is a female patient younger than 10 who had a stem cell transplant for aplastic anemia, so the T cells may come from the graft donor.

This clonotype was seen only a few times. The rearrangement uses TRBV28 and TRBJ1-5; 9 nucleotides agree with TRBD1. The CDR3 runs to 16 residues. The V gene's germline CDR1 is MDHEN and CDR2 SYDVKM. Germline trimming cut 6 bases from V and 2 bases from J; bases unmatched to any gene: 8. The CDR3: CASRAGTGRGNQPQHF. In nucleotides, the CDR3 is TGTGCCAGCAGAGCCGGGACAGGGAGAGGCAATCAGCCCCAGCATTTT.

V is TRBV29-1 and J is TRBJ1-1, with D possibly being TRBD1 (6 bases). This CDR3 has 12 residues. Germline CDR1 SQVTM, CDR2 ANQGSEA. Trimming stripped 6 bases from V and 8 bases from J, with 16 bases between. CDR3: CSVGRQGPEAFF. As DNA, the CDR3 is TGCAGCGTCGGTCGGCAGGGGCCGGAAGCTTTCTTT.

This clonotype turned up a few times. This rearrangement joins TRBV5-1 to TRBJ2-1; unclear D gene. V dropped 3 bases and J dropped 10 bases, with 14 bases sitting between them. Germline V lookup: CDR1 SGHRS, CDR2 YFSETQ. This CDR3 has 13 amino acids. The CDR3 nucleotides read TGCGCCAGCAGCTCTATAAACCGAAACGAGCAGTTCTTC. Protein: CASSSINRNEQFF.

The chain recombines TRBV19 with TRBJ2-5, with D perhaps matching TRBD2 (6 bases). The CDR3 runs 14 residues. Trimming took 3 bases from V and 5 from J, leaving 13 bases between them. Germline assignment: CDR1 LNHDA and CDR2 SQIVND (reference sequence). The CDR3 sequence: CASSIFTSFETQYF. Written as DNA, the CDR3 is TGTGCCAGTAGTATTTTTACTAGCTTTGAGACCCAGTACTTC. Full variable domain (remainder filled in from reference TRBV19 and TRBJ2-5): DGGITQSPKYLFRKEGQNVTLSCEQNLNHDAMYWYRQDPGQGLRLIYYSQIVNDFQKGDIAEGYSVSREKKESFPLTVTSAQKNPTAFYLCASSIFTSFETQYFGPGTRLLVL.

This rearrangement joins TRBV19 to TRBJ1-1; no reliable D call. Trimming took off 6 bases at V and 8 bases at J, with 13 bases between the two ends. Per the germline V gene, CDR1 is LNHDA and CDR2 is SQIVND (reference sequence). CDR3 length: 12 residues. CDR3 DNA: TGTGCCAGTAGGACCCGAACAGCGGAAGCTTTCTTT. Translation gives CASRTRTAEAFF.

This clonotype came up a few times. This chain connects TRBV5-6 to TRBJ2-5, with 8 bases identical to TRBD1. From germline, CDR1 is SGHDT and CDR2 YYEEEE. The CDR3 covers 15 residues. Unmatched junction bases numbered 10, after V lost 4 bases and J lost 5 bases. The DNA of the CDR3 is TGTGCCAGCAGCATCATAACAGGGGGTGGTGAGACCCAGTACTTC. It encodes CASSIITGGGETQYF. The full variable domain, with the rest looked up from reference TRBV5-6 and TRBJ2-5, is DAGVTQSPTHLIKTRGQQVTLRCSPKSGHDTVSWYQQALGQGPQFIFQYYEEEERQRGNFPDRFSGHQFPNYSSELNVNALLLGDSALYLCASSIITGGGETQYFGPGTRLLVL.

The chain carries TRBV5-1 and TRBJ2-2, with 16 bases aligning to TRBD2. V lost 4 bases and J lost 5; bases outside the gene matches: 17. The germline gives CDR1 SGHRS, CDR2 YFSETQ. The CDR3 is made up of 21 amino acids. CDR3: CASSVRPGLAGGPAGTGELFF. The CDR3, as DNA: TGCGCCAGCAGCGTTAGACCGGGACTAGCGGGAGGGCCAGCAGGAACCGGGGAGCTGTTTTTT. The complete variable domain, with remaining parts taken from reference TRBV5-1 and TRBJ2-2, reads KAGVTQTPRYLIKTRGQQVTLSCSPISGHRSVSWYQQTPGQGLQFLFEYFSETQRNKGNFPGRFSGRQFSNSRSEMNVSTLELGDSALYLCASSVRPGLAGGPAGTGELFFGEGSRLTVL.

In its sample, this clonotype was seen a few times. The chain carries TRBV5-1 and TRBJ1-1, with D uncertain. The CDR3 spans 16 residues. The V gene lost 0 bases and the J gene lost 1 base, with 13 bases spanning the gap. Germline loops: CDR1 SGHRS, CDR2 YFSETQ. CDR3 nucleotide sequence: TGCGCCAGCAGCTTGGTACCGGGAGGGCGGAACACTGAAGCTTTCTTT. Its protein is CASSLVPGGRNTEAFF.

The chain uses TRBV18 and TRBJ2-2; D tentatively reads TRBD1 or TRBD2 (5 bases each). Germline-derived CDR1 and CDR2 are KGHSH and LQKENI. V lost 0 bases and J lost 11, with 10 bases in between. CDR3 size: 13 residues. The CDR3 DNA follows: TGTGCCAGCTCACCACCCACGGGGCTCGAGCTGTTTTTT. As protein: CASSPPTGLELFF.

This clonotype was counted between two and nine times. The J gene is TRBJ2-1, the V gene TRBV7-9; 12 bases match TRBD2. This CDR3 contains 16 residues. Germline V gene lookup returns CDR1 SEHNR and CDR2 FQNEAQ (reference sequence). The J segment lost 6 bases and the V segment lost 4 bases, leaving 7 bases of the junction unmatched. The CDR3 sequence is CASSSSSGRASNEQFF. The CDR3 DNA is TGTGCCAGCAGCTCTTCTAGCGGGAGGGCCTCCAATGAGCAGTTCTTC. Variable domain in full (rest from reference TRBV7-9 and TRBJ2-1): DTGVSQNPRHKITKRGQNVTFRCDPISEHNRLYWYRQTLGQGPEFLTYFQNEAQLEKSRLLSDRFSAERPKGSFSTLEIQRTEQGDSAMYLCASSSSSGRASNEQFFGPGTRLTVL.

The rearrangement links TRBV3-1 to TRBJ1-2, with a possible D match to TRBD1 (5 bases). The germline V and J ends were trimmed by 4 bases and 0 bases, with 18 bases remaining between them. From germline, CDR1 is LGHDT and CDR2 YNNKEL (reference sequence). This CDR3 comprises 17 residues. The CDR3: CASSPPLDSRSNYGYTF. CDR3 nucleotide sequence: TGTGCCAGCAGCCCCCCTCTCGACAGCCGATCTAACTATGGCTACACCTTC.

This clonotype was counted a few times. The V gene is TRBV5-1, the J gene TRBJ2-1, with D unresolved. The CDR3 runs 14 residues. Per germline, CDR1 SGHRS and CDR2 YFSETQ. V lost 0 bases and J lost 3, with 7 bases in between. The DNA of the CDR3 is TGCGCCAGCAGCTTGGATGCGGACTACAATGAGCAGTTCTTC. It yields the protein CASSLDADYNEQFF.

This clonotype was seen at least ten times. The chain recombines TRBV10-3 with TRBJ2-6; D is possibly TRBD1 or TRBD2 (5 bases each). This CDR3 contains 14 residues. V lost 7 bases and J 1 base, leaving 8 bases between the germline ends. Germline V CDR1 and CDR2: ENHRY, SYGVKD. CDR3 in amino acids: CAIKGESGANVLTF. CDR3 sequence (DNA): TGTGCCATCAAAGGGGAGTCTGGGGCCAACGTCCTGACTTTC.